The TCR beta chain under discussion was sequenced for a study of cytomegalovirus exposure and HLA in healthy donors. A multiplex PCR was run with 60 Vbeta primers and 13 Jbeta primers. TCRdb keeps only in-frame clones here, not all; method: immunoSEQ multiplex PCR. Of approximately 150,000 clones listed, approximately 79% are singletons. Sequenced input: PBMCs. The clonotype originates from a male donor in good health and CMV-seronegative.

CDR3 in DNA: TGTGCCTGGAGTGGGACTGGAAGCTCCTACAATGAGCAGTTCTTC. As protein: CAWSGTGSSYNEQFF. The V call is TRBV30, the J call TRBJ2-1; D perhaps matches TRBD2 (5 bases). Looked up from germline, CDR1 is GTSNPN and CDR2 is SVGIG (reference sequence). The CDR3 has 15 amino acids. The ends were cut back, 1 base at V and 0 bases at J, with 10 bases in the middle.